This T cell receptor beta chain derives from a study of CXCR3-negative and CXCR3-positive naive CD8 T cells. Turning to the study itself: Sequencing gave about 150 million TRB reads overall, about 1.5 +/- 0.3 million per library.

CDR1 and CDR2 from the germline V gene are SGHTA and FQGTGA. This CDR3 has 15 amino acids. The study made its TRB cDNA libraries by 5' RACE, adding UMI labels. TCRdb reprocessed the 5' RACE reads and stores each CDR3 protein as one record, lacking DNA. This sample's clone table lists about 130,000 distinct CDR3 sequences. Sample: naive CXCR3- CD8+ T cells from blood. Subset noted: CD45RO-CCR7+CD27+CD95- naive CD8+ T cells lacking CXCR3 (TNR3-). The receptor was isolated from a human donor in good health. Some clones in this sample may be carry-over from other donors' samples. The chain has TRBV7-3 and TRBJ1-1; TCRdb's assignment of TRBD1 cannot be checked, as there is no DNA. Here the CDR3 reads CASSLNSRLNTEAFF.